These 24 T cell receptor beta chains were sequenced from one sample in a study of human T cells and chemical hapten exposure. TCRdb reprocessed the RACE reads via MiXCR and lists one record per CDR3 protein. This table has tens of thousands of distinct CDR3 sequences, around 30% appearing once. The sample's time point: patch test 1, 2 weeks after DPC sensitization. Documented treatment: therapeutic diphenylcyclopropenone sensitization with weekly scalp DPC. The sample consisted of whole blood, taken in connection with sensitization to the hapten diphenylcyclopropenone (DPC). Receptor source: a man aged 40-49 years with alopecia areata. Some clones in this sample may be carry-over from other donors' samples.

The chain uses TRBV12-3 or TRBV12-4 and TRBJ2-7, with 12 nucleotides matching TRBD2. Trimming removed 5 bases from V and 7 bases from J; junction bases left unmatched: 6. The CDR3 loop spans 14 amino acids. CDR3 DNA sequence: TGTGCCAGCAGTCCTAGCGGGAGGGCTAAAGAGCAGTACTTC. It is translated as CASSPSGRAKEQYF.

V and J are TRBV28 and TRBJ2-5; unclear D gene. Looked up from germline, CDR1 is MDHEN and CDR2 is SYDVKM. The CDR3 sequence is 12 residues long. Trimming shortened V by 8 bases and J by 5 bases, and 12 bases separated the two germline ends. CDR3 residues: CASRTVWETQYF. CDR3 bases: TGTGCCAGCCGGACCGTCTGGGAGACCCAGTACTTC. The full variable domain, in which reference TRBV28 and TRBJ2-5 provide the parts outside the CDR3, is DVKVTQSSRYLVKRTGEKVFLECVQDMDHENMFWYRQDPGLGLRLIYFSYDVKMKEKGDIPEGYSVSREKKERFSLILESASTNQTSMYLCASRTVWETQYFGPGTRLLVL.

This clonotype showed up just a few times. This chain joins TRBV29-1 and TRBJ2-2; 7 bases fit TRBD2. This CDR3 is built from 13 residues. Germline V gene lookup returns CDR1 SQVTM and CDR2 ANQGSEA. Trimming removed 5 bases from V and 3 bases from J; junction bases left unmatched: 3. The CDR3 DNA follows: TGCAGCGTTAGACTAGCTGACACCGGGGAGCTGTTTTTT. Translating gives CSVRLADTGELFF.

V and J are TRBV7-3 and TRBJ1-6, with TRBD1 as a possible D gene (6 bases). The CDR3 covers 14 residues. The V gene's germline CDR1 is SGHTA and CDR2 FQGTGA. In nucleotides, the CDR3 is TGTATGGGGGGGCCGAGCTCCTATAATTCACCCCTCCACTTT. This translates into CMGGPSSYNSPLHF.

The chain uses TRBV6-5 and TRBJ1-5, with 7 bases matching TRBD1. This CDR3 comprises 16 residues. Per germline, CDR1 MNHEY and CDR2 SVGAGI. V lost 4 bases to trimming and J lost 7 bases; unmatched junction nucleotides: 13. For the CDR3, the DNA is TGTGCCAGCAGTTCTCGACAGGGAAGTTCTAGCCAGCCCCAGCATTTT. Residues: CASSSRQGSSSQPQHF.

This clonotype was counted only a few times. The J gene is TRBJ2-3, the V gene TRBV28; 10 positions agree with TRBD1. CDR1 and CDR2 (germline): MDHEN, SYDVKM. Trimming cost V 2 bases and J 3 bases; bases outside gene matches: 2. The CDR3 has 15 amino acids. The CDR3 nucleotides are TGTGCCAGCAGTTTAGTGGGACAGGGGACAGATACGCAGTATTTT. Protein product: CASSLVGQGTDTQYF.

In its sample, this clonotype was seen a few times. The chain combines TRBV28 with TRBJ1-6, with D possibly being TRBD1 (6 bases). V lost 1 base and J 7 bases, leaving 11 bases between the germline ends. The germline CDR1 and CDR2 sequences are MDHEN and SYDVKM. The CDR3 loop spans 15 amino acids. The CDR3 DNA reads TGTGCCAGCAGTTTATACCGGACAGCAAATTCACCCCTCCACTTT. This encodes CASSLYRTANSPLHF.

V usage is TRBV27 and J usage is TRBJ1-5; D perhaps matches TRBD1 (6 bases). Germline V gene sequence: CDR1 MNHEY, CDR2 SMNVEV (reference sequence). There are 14 residues in the CDR3. Trimming removed 5 bases from V and 6 bases from J, with 14 bases in between. CDR3 region: CASSPQGRLQPQHF. CDR3 DNA: TGTGCCAGCAGTCCACAGGGACGGCTTCAGCCCCAGCATTTT.

J is TRBJ1-1 and V is TRBV14; the match to TRBD1 covers 9 bases. The germline CDR1 and CDR2 sequences are SGHDN and FVKESK. This CDR3 has 14 residues. J gave up 11 bases and V 4 bases, and 11 bases lay outside the gene matches. CDR3 in amino acids: CASSRQGVRMDAFF. The CDR3 DNA follows: TGTGCCAGCAGCCGACAGGGGGTAAGGATGGACGCTTTCTTT.

In its sample, this clonotype was seen a few times. The chain employs TRBV5-1 and TRBJ2-3; no clear D gene. This CDR3 is built from 15 residues. The V gene lost 0 bases and the J gene lost 0 bases, with 8 bases spanning the gap. Germline V gives CDR1 SGHRS, CDR2 YFSETQ. CDR3 coding DNA: TGCGCCAGCAGCTTGGCCGCGACTAGCACAGATACGCAGTATTTT. Amino acids: CASSLAATSTDTQYF. The full variable domain, rest sourced from reference TRBV5-1 and TRBJ2-3, is KAGVTQTPRYLIKTRGQQVTLSCSPISGHRSVSWYQQTPGQGLQFLFEYFSETQRNKGNFPGRFSGRQFSNSRSEMNVSTLELGDSALYLCASSLAATSTDTQYFGPGTRLTVL.

This clonotype came up a few times. The CDR3 region is CASSQGPAETQYF. In nucleotides, the CDR3 is TGTGCCAGCAGCCAAGGACCGGCAGAGACCCAGTACTTC. The chain has TRBV3-1 and TRBJ2-5; D is ambiguous. Germline V gene sequence: CDR1 LGHDT, CDR2 YNNKEL (reference sequence). The V and J ends lost 1 base and 4 bases respectively, with 7 bases between them. CDR3 length: 13 amino acids.

This chain joins TRBV20-1 and TRBJ2-7; D unclear. CDR1 and CDR2 (germline): DFQATT, SNEGSKA (reference sequence). This CDR3 is 15 amino acids long. Deletions cut 6 bases from V and 1 base from J, with 19 bases between. CDR3 region: CSARPERFASYEQYF. The CDR3 nucleotides read TGCAGTGCGCGACCGGAACGGTTTGCTTCCTACGAGCAGTACTTC.

The CDR3 coding sequence is TGCAGTGCCCAGGCGACGTCGGCTGAGCAGTTCTTC. Residues: CSAQATSAEQFF. The chain carries TRBV20-1 and TRBJ2-1; D not certain. The germline V gene has CDR1 DFQATT and CDR2 SNEGSKA (reference sequence). This CDR3 comprises 12 residues. The V end lost 6 bases, the J end lost 9 bases, and 15 bases lay between the germline ends.

This clonotype was seen a few times. CDR3 coding DNA: TGTGCCAGCAGCTTAGACAGGGGGCAGGCAGATACGCAGTATTTT. It codes for CASSLDRGQADTQYF. The chain links TRBV7-3 to TRBJ2-3, with 10 bases that match TRBD1. Looked up from germline, CDR1 is SGHTA and CDR2 is FQGTGA. The length of the CDR3 is 15 residues. Losses at the gene ends were 2 bases for V and 4 bases for J; bases not matched to a gene: 3.

The chain links TRBV5-6 to TRBJ2-1, with TRBD2 matching over 12 bases. Germline CDR1 reads SGHDT; CDR2 reads YYEEEE. The ends lost 0 bases at V and 6 bases at J; junction bases unmatched: 4. The CDR3 spans 16 residues. The CDR3 sequence is CASSLGLAGVSNEQFF. The CDR3 bases are TGTGCCAGCAGCTTGGGACTAGCGGGAGTTTCCAATGAGCAGTTCTTC.

This chain links TRBV4-3 with TRBJ2-7, with D uncertain. The CDR3 sequence is 15 residues long. The germline V gene encodes CDR1 LGHNA and CDR2 YSLEER. V gave up 1 base and J gave up 3 bases, with 13 bases separating them. In nucleotides, the CDR3 is TGCGCCAGCAGCCAAGTTTGGACCTCCCTCTACGAGCAGTACTTC. Its translation is CASSQVWTSLYEQYF.

V is TRBV19 and J is TRBJ1-5; tentatively, D is TRBD1 (5 bases). V lost 3 bases to trimming and J lost 2 bases, with 14 bases between them. The germline V gene encodes CDR1 LNHDA and CDR2 SQIVND (reference sequence). This CDR3 is 16 amino acids long. The CDR3 DNA sequence: TGTGCCAGTAGTATGAACTGGGGGACCCGCAATCAGCCCCAGCATTTT. Amino acid sequence: CASSMNWGTRNQPQHF.

The rearrangement uses TRBV7-3 and TRBJ1-1; TRBD1 aligns across 7 bases. The junction had 5 bases not matched to a gene; V was cut back by 5 bases and J by 5 bases. The CDR3 contains 13 residues. Per the germline V gene, CDR1 is SGHTA and CDR2 is FQGTGA. The CDR3 DNA follows: TGTGCCAGCAGCGTACGACAGGGAACTGAAGCTTTCTTT. It encodes CASSVRQGTEAFF.

The chain links TRBV6-2 or TRBV6-3 to TRBJ2-1, with TRBD2 matching over 12 bases. Germline V gives CDR1 MNHEY, CDR2 SVGEGT. J lost 10 bases, V lost 5 bases, and 12 bases had no gene match. This CDR3 is built from 16 residues. The DNA of the CDR3 is TGTGCCAGCAGTCACGGACTAGCGGGAAGGGTTAGGGAGCAGTTCTTC. Encoded protein: CASSHGLAGRVREQFF.

The J gene is TRBJ1-1, the V gene TRBV20-1; weak D call: TRBD1 (6 bases). The CDR3 extends over 12 amino acids. The germline V gene encodes CDR1 DFQATT and CDR2 SNEGSKA (reference sequence). V lost 6 bases to trimming and J lost 5 bases, with 13 bases between them. The CDR3 region has the DNA TGCAGTGCCGAAGGGACACTGACTGAAGCTTTCTTT. Amino acids: CSAEGTLTEAFF.

This clonotype occurred a few times. The V gene is TRBV4-2, the J gene TRBJ2-7; D uncertain. CDR1 and CDR2 from the germline V gene are LGHNA and YNFKEQ. V shed 0 bases and J shed 1 base, with 7 bases lying between them. There are 14 residues in the CDR3. DNA of the CDR3: TGTGCCAGCAGCCAAGATCCCCCTTCCTACGAGCAGTACTTC. Translation gives CASSQDPPSYEQYF.

CDR3 sequence reads: CASSVAIRDRSYNEQFF. In DNA form, the CDR3 reads TGTGCCAGCAGCGTAGCCATCCGGGACAGGAGCTACAATGAGCAGTTCTTC. The rearrangement links TRBV9 to TRBJ2-1; 8 nucleotides agree with TRBD1. The V and J ends lost 0 bases and 3 bases, in that order; junction bases with no gene match: 8. The CDR3 consists of 17 residues. CDR1 is SGDLS and CDR2 is YYNGEE in the germline V gene.

The CDR3 spells CASIPTGNGEQFF. Here the CDR3 DNA reads TGTGCCAGCATTCCCACAGGGAATGGGGAGCAGTTCTTC. This rearrangement joins TRBV6-1 to TRBJ2-1, with a tentative D call TRBD1 (6 bases). Germline loops: CDR1 MNHNS, CDR2 SASEGT. There are 13 residues in the CDR3. Trimming removed 7 bases from V and 10 bases from J, with 17 bases in between.

This clonotype was counted a few times. The chain recombines TRBV13 with TRBJ2-5, with D possibly being TRBD1 (6 bases). The V end lost 2 bases, the J end lost 2 bases, and 15 bases lay between the germline ends. Germline loops: CDR1 PRHDT, CDR2 FYEKMQ (reference sequence). The CDR3 spans 16 residues. CDR3 nucleotide sequence: TGTGCCAGCAGCTTAACTGCGGGTCAGGGGCAAGAGACCCAGTACTTC. Protein: CASSLTAGQGQETQYF. Using reference TRBV13 and TRBJ2-5 for the parts outside the CDR3, the full variable domain is AAGVIQSPRHLIKEKRETATLKCYPIPRHDTVYWYQQGPGQDPQFLISFYEKMQSDKGSIPDRFSAQQFSDYHSELNMSSLELGDSALYFCASSLTAGQGQETQYFGPGTRLLVL.